This TCR beta chain originates from a study of T cell repertoires and leukemia-associated antigens (dated by TCRdb to about 2019). A note on the overall study: About 5.1 to 6.6 million read pairs and about 3.3 to 5.0 million effective reads were obtained per sample, with roughly 16 million effective reads obtained overall. Using in vitro peptide stimulation of healthy T cells, the study sought to determine the antigen recognized by a TCR Vbeta21 clone earlier detected in CML patients.

Total RNA was extracted from the cultured T cells using TRIzol reagent. 5' rapid amplification of cDNA ends (5'RACE) was the method used to amplify TCRbeta libraries from the RNA. Library concentration and integrity were checked with Qubit, an Agilent instrument, and quantitative PCR before sequencing. Sequencing of qualified libraries was performed on Illumina HiSeq or MiSeq by a commercial service provider. The original pipeline was this. MiXCR version 1.8.2 was used to identify TCR sequences in each sample. For a clone to count as qualified, its CDR3 had to be longer than four amino acids, its nucleotide length had to be in-frame, and the clone could not contain a stop codon. An effective read was defined as a read containing the complete CDR3 structure. RT-PCR with 24 Vbeta primers, GeneScan spectratyping, and Sanger sequencing were used to validate the expanded clones. TCRdb reprocessed the public reads (quality trimming at Q25 with fastp, clone calling with MiXCR) and kept in-frame beta chains. Merged by CDR3 protein, the rows form single entries marked with the most common genes and DNA. The authors' filters were not applied to this entry. This sample gives roughly 10,000 distinct CDR3 sequences in total; 40% to 55% of them show up just once. The ten largest account for around 58% of the sample.

CDR1 is given as SEHNR and CDR2 as FQNEAQ, both from the germline V gene (reference sequence). Including the terminal cysteine and phenylalanine, the CDR3 comprises 14 residues. This entry keeps only the CDR3 DNA: 42 bases, framed from base 1. At the junction V is shortened by 2 bases and J by 15 bases, with 20 bases in between. Beyond this particular receptor, the publication reports: The antigen specificity and function of the expanded clones were not directly tested, and further investigation of both was required. No significant differences among the four groups were observed in the numbers of Vbeta genes (about 54), Jbeta genes (around 14), VDJ rearrangements, or unique CDR3s.

This clonotype was seen at least ten times. Its antigen is still unknown. No qualities accompany the bases; no much larger clone lies one base away. As a first step, the CD3+ T cells were left to rest overnight in RPMI 1640 lacking fetal bovine serum, at about 2.5 million cells/mL. MACS immunomagnetic beads were used according to the manufacturer's instructions to isolate CD3+ T cells from PBMCs. The sequence joins TRBV7-9 to TRBJ2-1, with an unclear D gene assignment. The receptor's source is a female donor in good health. Sequenced sample: CD3+ T cells sorted from blood and cultured. The CDR3 protein sequence reads: CASSLPRIEPDRFF. The DNA sequence reads TGTGCCAGCAGCTTACCCCGAATAGAGCCGGATCGGTTCTTC.